Below are 8 T cell receptor beta chains sequenced from a single sample in a study of blood T cell repertoires in COVID-19. Repertoires were generated with immunoSEQ multiplex PCR, while TCRdb's copy carries only in-frame clones and drops some. Of some 42,000 clones in the sample, 77% were seen once. The specimen was peripheral blood. These TCRs come from a woman between 70 and 85 years old with acute or convalescent COVID-19.

The gene calls are TRBV30 and TRBJ1-4, with 10 bases fitting TRBD1. The ends lost 3 bases at V and 6 bases at J; junction bases unmatched: 7. Germline V lookup: CDR1 GTSNPN, CDR2 SVGIG (reference sequence). This CDR3 is 15 amino acids long. CDR3 sequence reads: CAWRDRGRKDEKLFF. The CDR3 nucleotides read TGTGCCTGGAGAGACAGGGGGCGGAAAGATGAAAAACTGTTTTTT. Full variable domain (missing parts from reference TRBV30 and TRBJ1-4): SQTIHQWPATLVQPVGSPLSLECTVEGTSNPNLYWYRQAAGRGLQLLFYSVGIGQISSEVPQNLSASRPQDRQFILSSKKLLLSDSGFYLCAWRDRGRKDEKLFFGSGTQLSVL.

This clone was counted a single time. The chain has TRBV6-1 and TRBJ1-2; tentatively, D is TRBD1 (5 bases). CDR3 length equals 15 residues. V shed 1 base and J shed 5 bases, with 14 bases lying between them. Germline CDR1 MNHNS, CDR2 SASEGT. Here the CDR3 DNA reads TGTGCCAGCAGTGAAGGCGGAGGGGTTGGATATGGCTACACCTTC. This translates into CASSEGGGVGYGYTF.

This CDR3 reads CAISDSRGSQETQYF. The CDR3 DNA sequence: TGTGCCATCAGTGATTCCAGGGGTTCCCAAGAGACCCAGTACTTC. The chain recombines TRBV10-3 with TRBJ2-5; weak D call: TRBD1 (6 bases). This CDR3 region has 15 residues. Germline V gene data show CDR1 as ENHRY and CDR2 as SYGVKD. V lost 3 bases and J 1 base, leaving 12 bases between the germline ends.

The chain joins TRBV9 to TRBJ2-2, with TRBD1 matching 9 bases. The CDR3 covers 17 residues. V shed 2 bases, J shed 4 bases, and the junction held 9 bases outside the gene matches. The V gene's germline CDR1 is SGDLS and CDR2 YYNGEE. CDR3 nucleotides: TGTGCCAGCAGCGTGGTTGGGGACAGGGAATCCACCGGGGAGCTGTTTTTT. Its translation is CASSVVGDRESTGELFF. Full variable domain (outside the CDR3, taken from reference TRBV9 and TRBJ2-2): DSGVTQTPKHLITATGQRVTLRCSPRSGDLSVYWYQQSLDQGLQFLIQYYNGEERAKGNILERFSAQQFPDLHSELNLSSLELGDSALYFCASSVVGDRESTGELFFGEGSRLTVL.

This chain joins TRBV10-2 and TRBJ1-5; maybe TRBD1 (5 bases). The V and J ends lost 7 bases and 0 bases respectively, with 10 bases between them. This CDR3 comprises 14 residues. From germline, CDR1 is WSHSY and CDR2 SAAADI. The CDR3 DNA sequence: TGCGCCAGCACCCGACAGTATAGCAATCAGCCCCAGCATTTT. Protein product: CASTRQYSNQPQHF.

This chain joins TRBV28 and TRBJ2-1, with TRBD2 matching 11 bases. The CDR3 is made up of 15 amino acids. V was clipped by 2 bases and J by 6 bases; unmatched bases: 3. Germline CDR1 and CDR2: MDHEN and SYDVKM. CDR3 DNA sequence: TGTGCCAGCAGTTTAATGACTAGCGGGACCAATGAGCAGTTCTTC. Its translation is CASSLMTSGTNEQFF.

CDR3 sequence: CATSDPRDRRSRGELFF. The CDR3 coding sequence is TGTGCCACCAGTGATCCTAGGGACAGGCGGAGTCGCGGGGAGCTGTTTTTT. The chain carries TRBV24-1 and TRBJ2-2; 8 nucleotides line up with TRBD1. V dropped 3 bases and J dropped 7; count of bases not matched to a gene: 12. The CDR3 loop spans 17 amino acids. The germline gives CDR1 KGHDR, CDR2 SFDVKD.

The V call is TRBV7-3, the J call TRBJ2-5, with 8 bases fitting TRBD1. Trimming cost V 5 bases and J 5 bases; bases outside gene matches: 10. The V gene's germline CDR1 is SGHTA and CDR2 FQGTGA. CDR3 length: 15 residues. The CDR3 spells CASSVTPGGWETQYF. Written as DNA, the CDR3 is TGTGCCAGCAGCGTCACCCCAGGGGGCTGGGAGACCCAGTACTTC. The full variable domain, completed using reference TRBV7-3 and TRBJ2-5, is GAGVSQTPSNKVTEKGKYVELRCDPISGHTALYWYRQSLGQGPEFLIYFQGTGAADDSGLPNDRFFAVRPEGSVSTLKIQRTERGDSAVYLCASSVTPGGWETQYFGPGTRLLVL.